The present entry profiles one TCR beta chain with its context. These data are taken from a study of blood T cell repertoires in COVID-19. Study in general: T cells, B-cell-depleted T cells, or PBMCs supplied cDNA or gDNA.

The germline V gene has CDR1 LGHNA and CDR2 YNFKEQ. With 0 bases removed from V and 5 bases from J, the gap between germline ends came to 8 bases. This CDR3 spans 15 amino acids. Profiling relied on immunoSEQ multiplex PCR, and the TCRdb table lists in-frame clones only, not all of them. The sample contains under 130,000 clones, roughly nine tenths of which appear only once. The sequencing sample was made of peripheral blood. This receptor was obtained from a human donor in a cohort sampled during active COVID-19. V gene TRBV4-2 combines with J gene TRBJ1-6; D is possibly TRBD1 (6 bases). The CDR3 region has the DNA TGTGCCAGCAGCCAAGATGAGGGGGATAATTCACCCCTCCACTTT. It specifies CASSQDEGDNSPLHF.